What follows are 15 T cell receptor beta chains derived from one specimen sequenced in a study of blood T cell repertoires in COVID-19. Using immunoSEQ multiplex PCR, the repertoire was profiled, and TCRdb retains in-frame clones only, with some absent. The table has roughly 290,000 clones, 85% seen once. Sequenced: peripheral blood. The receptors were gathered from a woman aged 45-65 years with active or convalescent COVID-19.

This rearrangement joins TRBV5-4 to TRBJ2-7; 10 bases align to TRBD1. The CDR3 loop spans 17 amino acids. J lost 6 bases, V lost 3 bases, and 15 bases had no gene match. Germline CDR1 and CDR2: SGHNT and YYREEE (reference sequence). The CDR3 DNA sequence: TGTGCCAGCAGCTCAGGTATCGGGACAGGGGAAGGTATCGAGCAGTACTTC. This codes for CASSSGIGTGEGIEQYF.

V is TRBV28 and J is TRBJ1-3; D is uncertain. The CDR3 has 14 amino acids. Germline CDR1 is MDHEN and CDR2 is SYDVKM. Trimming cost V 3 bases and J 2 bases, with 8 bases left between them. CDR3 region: CASSFSLTGNTIYF. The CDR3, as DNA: TGTGCCAGCAGTTTTAGCCTAACTGGAAACACCATATATTTT. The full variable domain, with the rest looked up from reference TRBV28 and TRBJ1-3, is DVKVTQSSRYLVKRTGEKVFLECVQDMDHENMFWYRQDPGLGLRLIYFSYDVKMKEKGDIPEGYSVSREKKERFSLILESASTNQTSMYLCASSFSLTGNTIYFGEGSWLTVV.

The DNA for the CDR3 is TGTGCCAGTAGGAACAGGGCTCATCAGCCCCAGCATTTT. Amino acid sequence: CASRNRAHQPQHF. The V and J genes are TRBV19 and TRBJ1-5; maybe TRBD1 (6 bases). Germline V gene lookup returns CDR1 LNHDA and CDR2 SQIVND (reference sequence). This CDR3 has 13 amino acids. V was trimmed by 6 bases and J by 5 bases, leaving 11 bases between them.

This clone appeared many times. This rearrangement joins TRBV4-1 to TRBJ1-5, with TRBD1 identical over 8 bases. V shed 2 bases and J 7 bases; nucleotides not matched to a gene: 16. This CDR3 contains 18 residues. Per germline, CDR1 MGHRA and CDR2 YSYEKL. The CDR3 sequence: CASSQPRQGYRLNQPQHF. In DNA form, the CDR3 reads TGCGCCAGCAGCCAACCTCGACAGGGGTATCGCCTCAACCAGCCCCAGCATTTT.

CDR3: CASSIDRDSFRYGYTF. For the CDR3, the DNA is TGCGCCAGCAGCATTGACAGGGATTCGTTCCGTTATGGCTACACCTTC. The chain recombines TRBV5-1 with TRBJ1-2; 7 bases match TRBD1. Per germline, CDR1 SGHRS and CDR2 YFSETQ. J gave up 5 bases and V 4 bases, and 14 bases lay outside the gene matches. CDR3 length: 16 amino acids.

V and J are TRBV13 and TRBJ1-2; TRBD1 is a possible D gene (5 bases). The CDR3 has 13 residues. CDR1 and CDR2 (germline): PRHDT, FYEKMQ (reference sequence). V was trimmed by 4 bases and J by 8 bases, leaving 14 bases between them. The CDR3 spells CASSSGGVLGYTF. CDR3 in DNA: TGTGCCAGCAGCTCAGGAGGGGTTTTGGGCTACACCTTC.

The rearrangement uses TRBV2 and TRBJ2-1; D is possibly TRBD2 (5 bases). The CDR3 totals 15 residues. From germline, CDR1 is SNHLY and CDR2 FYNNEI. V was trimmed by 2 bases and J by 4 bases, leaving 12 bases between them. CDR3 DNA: TGTGCCAGCAGTGAATGGGCGGGTGCATACAATGAGCAGTTCTTC. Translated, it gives CASSEWAGAYNEQFF.

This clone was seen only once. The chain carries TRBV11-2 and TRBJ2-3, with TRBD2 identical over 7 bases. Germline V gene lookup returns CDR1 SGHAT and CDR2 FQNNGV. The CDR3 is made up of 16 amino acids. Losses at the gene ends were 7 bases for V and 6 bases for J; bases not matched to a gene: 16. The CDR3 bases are TGTGCCAGCACCCTTGGGGGAGGGAGGGCAACCGATACGCAGTATTTT. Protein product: CASTLGGGRATDTQYF.

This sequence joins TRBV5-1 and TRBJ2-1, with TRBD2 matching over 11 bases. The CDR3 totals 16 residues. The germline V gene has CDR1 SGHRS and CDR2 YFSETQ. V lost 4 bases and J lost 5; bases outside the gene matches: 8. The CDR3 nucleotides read TGCGCCAGCAGCCTACAACTAGCGGGAGCCCACAATGAGCAGTTCTTC. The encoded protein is CASSLQLAGAHNEQFF.

CDR3 coding DNA: TGTGCCAGCAGTCAACGAGCGTCCCTGGCCACTGAAGCTTTCTTT. As protein: CASSQRASLATEAFF. The chain has TRBV5-5 and TRBJ1-1; D call uncertain. V was cut by 5 bases and J by 4 bases, with 18 bases left in between. Germline CDR1 reads SGHKS; CDR2 reads YYEKEE (reference sequence). The CDR3 has 15 amino acids.

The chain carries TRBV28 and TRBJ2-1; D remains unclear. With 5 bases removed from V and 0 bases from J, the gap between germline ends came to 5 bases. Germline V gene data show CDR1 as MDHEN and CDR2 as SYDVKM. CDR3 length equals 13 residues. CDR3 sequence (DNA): TGTGCCAGCAGTCCTCCCTCCTACAATGAGCAGTTCTTC. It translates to CASSPPSYNEQFF.

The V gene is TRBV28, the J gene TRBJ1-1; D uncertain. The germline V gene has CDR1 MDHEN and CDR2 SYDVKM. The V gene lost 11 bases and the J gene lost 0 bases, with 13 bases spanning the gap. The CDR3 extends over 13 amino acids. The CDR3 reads CAALSDMNTEAFF. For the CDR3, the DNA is TGTGCCGCTCTCAGCGATATGAACACTGAAGCTTTCTTT.

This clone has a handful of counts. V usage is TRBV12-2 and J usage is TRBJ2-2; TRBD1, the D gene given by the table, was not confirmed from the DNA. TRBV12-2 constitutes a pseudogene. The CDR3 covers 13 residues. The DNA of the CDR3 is TGTGCAAGTCGCTCTTCGACATCCGGGGAGCTGTTTTTT. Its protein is CASRSSTSGELFF.

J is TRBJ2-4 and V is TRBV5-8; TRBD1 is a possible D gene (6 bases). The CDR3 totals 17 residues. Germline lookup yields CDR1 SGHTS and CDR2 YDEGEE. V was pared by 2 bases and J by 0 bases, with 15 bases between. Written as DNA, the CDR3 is TGTGCCAGCAGCTTTCTCGGGACACCCGGAGCCAAAAACATTCAGTACTTC. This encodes CASSFLGTPGAKNIQYF.

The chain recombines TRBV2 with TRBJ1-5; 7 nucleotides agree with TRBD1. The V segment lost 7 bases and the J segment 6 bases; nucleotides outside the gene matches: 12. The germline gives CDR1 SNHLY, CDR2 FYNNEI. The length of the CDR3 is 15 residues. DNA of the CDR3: TGTGCCAGCACTCCCCGAACAGGGGTAAGTCAGCCCCAGCATTTT. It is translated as CASTPRTGVSQPQHF.